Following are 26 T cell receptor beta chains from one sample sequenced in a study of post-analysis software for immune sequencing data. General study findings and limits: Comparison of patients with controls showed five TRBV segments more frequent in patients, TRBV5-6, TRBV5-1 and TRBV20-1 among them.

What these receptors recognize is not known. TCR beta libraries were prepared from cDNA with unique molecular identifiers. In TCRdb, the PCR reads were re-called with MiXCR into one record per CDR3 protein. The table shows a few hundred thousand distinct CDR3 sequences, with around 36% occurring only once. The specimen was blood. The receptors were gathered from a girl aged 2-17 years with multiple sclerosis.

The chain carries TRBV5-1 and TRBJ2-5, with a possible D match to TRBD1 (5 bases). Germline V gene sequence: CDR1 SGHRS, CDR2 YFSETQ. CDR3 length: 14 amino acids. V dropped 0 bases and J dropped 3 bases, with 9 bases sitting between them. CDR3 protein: CASSLVQDKETQYF. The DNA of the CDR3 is TGCGCCAGCAGCTTGGTTCAGGACAAAGAGACCCAGTACTTC.

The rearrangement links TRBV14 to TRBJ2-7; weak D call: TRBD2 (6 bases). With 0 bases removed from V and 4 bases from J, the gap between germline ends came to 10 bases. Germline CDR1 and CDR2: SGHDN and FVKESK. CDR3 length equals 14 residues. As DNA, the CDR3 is TGTGCCAGCAGCCAAGAGGGGGGTCGGTACGAGCAGTACTTC. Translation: CASSQEGGRYEQYF.

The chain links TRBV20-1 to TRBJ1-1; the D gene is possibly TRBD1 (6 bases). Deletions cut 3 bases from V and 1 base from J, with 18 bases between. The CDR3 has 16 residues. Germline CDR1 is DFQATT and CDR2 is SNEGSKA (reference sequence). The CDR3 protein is CSASPAPDRRNTEAFF. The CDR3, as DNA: TGCAGTGCTAGCCCCGCACCTGACAGGCGGAACACTGAAGCTTTCTTT.

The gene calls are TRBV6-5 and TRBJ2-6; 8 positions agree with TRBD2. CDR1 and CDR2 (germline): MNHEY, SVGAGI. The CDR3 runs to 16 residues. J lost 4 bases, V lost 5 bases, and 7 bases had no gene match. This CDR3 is CASSPPGGAGANVLTF. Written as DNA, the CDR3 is TGTGCCAGCAGTCCCCCGGGGGGGGCGGGGGCCAACGTCCTGACTTTC.

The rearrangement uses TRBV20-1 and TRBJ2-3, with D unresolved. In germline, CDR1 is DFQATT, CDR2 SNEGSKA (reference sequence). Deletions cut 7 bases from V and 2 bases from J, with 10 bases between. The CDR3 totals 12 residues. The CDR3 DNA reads TGCAGTGGCCATGGTCCCACAGATACGCAGTATTTT. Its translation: CSGHGPTDTQYF.

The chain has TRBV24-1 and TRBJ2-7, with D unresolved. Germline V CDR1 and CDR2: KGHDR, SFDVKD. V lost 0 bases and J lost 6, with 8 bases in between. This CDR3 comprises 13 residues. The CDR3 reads CATSDLGASEQYF. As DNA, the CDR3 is TGTGCCACCAGTGATTTGGGAGCATCCGAGCAGTACTTC.

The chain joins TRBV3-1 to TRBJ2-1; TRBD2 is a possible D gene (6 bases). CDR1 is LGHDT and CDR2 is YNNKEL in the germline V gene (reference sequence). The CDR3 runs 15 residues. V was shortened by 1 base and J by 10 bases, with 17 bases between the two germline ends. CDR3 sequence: CASSQGEWGLVEQFF. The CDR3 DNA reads TGTGCCAGCAGCCAAGGGGAGTGGGGACTGGTGGAGCAGTTCTTC.

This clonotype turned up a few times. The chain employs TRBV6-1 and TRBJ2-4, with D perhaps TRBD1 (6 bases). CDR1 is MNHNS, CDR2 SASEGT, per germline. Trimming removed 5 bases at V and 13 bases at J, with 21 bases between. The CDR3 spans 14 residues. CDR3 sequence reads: CASSPYAGVWEQYF. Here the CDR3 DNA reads TGTGCCAGCAGTCCTTACGCAGGGGTTTGGGAGCAGTACTTC.

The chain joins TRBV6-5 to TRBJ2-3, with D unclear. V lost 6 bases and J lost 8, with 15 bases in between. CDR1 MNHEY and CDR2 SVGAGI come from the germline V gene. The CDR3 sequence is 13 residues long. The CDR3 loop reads CASRYGRSGTQYF. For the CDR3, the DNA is TGTGCCAGCAGATACGGACGGTCAGGTACGCAGTATTTT.

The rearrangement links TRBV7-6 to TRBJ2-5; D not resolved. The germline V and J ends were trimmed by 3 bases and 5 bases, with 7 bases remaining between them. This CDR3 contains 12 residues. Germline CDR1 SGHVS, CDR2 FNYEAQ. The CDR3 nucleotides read TGTGCCAGCAGCTTTCCTCGGGAGACCCAGTACTTC. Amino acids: CASSFPRETQYF.

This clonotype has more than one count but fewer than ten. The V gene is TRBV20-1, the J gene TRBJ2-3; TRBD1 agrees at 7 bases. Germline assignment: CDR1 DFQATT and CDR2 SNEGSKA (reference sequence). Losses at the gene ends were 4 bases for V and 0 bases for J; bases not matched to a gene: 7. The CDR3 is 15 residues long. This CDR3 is CSATTGQESTDTQYF. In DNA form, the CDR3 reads TGCAGTGCTACAACCGGACAGGAGAGCACAGATACGCAGTATTTT.

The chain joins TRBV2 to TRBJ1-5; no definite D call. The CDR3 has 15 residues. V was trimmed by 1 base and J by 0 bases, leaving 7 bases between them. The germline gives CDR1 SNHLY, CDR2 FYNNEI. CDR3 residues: CASSEGAVSNQPQHF. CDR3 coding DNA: TGTGCCAGCAGTGAAGGGGCAGTTAGCAATCAGCCCCAGCATTTT.

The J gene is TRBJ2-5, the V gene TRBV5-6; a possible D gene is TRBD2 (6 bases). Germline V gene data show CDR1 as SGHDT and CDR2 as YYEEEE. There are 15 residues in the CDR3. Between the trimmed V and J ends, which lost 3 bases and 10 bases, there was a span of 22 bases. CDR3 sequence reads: CASSWTTGTLDIQYF. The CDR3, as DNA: TGTGCCAGCAGCTGGACTACCGGGACCCTTGATATCCAGTACTTC.

CDR3 in amino acids: CASSPQDSKETQYF. DNA of the CDR3: TGTGCCAGCTCACCCCAGGACAGTAAAGAGACCCAGTACTTC. V and J are TRBV18 and TRBJ2-5; D might be TRBD1 (6 bases). CDR1 KGHSH and CDR2 LQKENI come from the germline V gene. The CDR3 is 14 amino acids. V lost 3 bases, J lost 3 bases, and 11 bases lay in between.

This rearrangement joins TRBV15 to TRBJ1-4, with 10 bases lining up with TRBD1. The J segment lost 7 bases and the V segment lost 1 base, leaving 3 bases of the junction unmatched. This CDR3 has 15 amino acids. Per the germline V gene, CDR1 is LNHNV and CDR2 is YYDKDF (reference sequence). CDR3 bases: TGTGCCACCAGCAGAGGGGACAGGGGTGGTGAAAAACTGTTTTTT. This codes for CATSRGDRGGEKLFF.

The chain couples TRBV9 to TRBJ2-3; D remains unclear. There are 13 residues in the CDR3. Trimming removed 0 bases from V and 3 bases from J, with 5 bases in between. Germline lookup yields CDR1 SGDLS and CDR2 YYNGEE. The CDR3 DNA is TGTGCCAGCAGCGTAGCTACTACAGATACGCAGTATTTT. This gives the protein CASSVATTDTQYF.

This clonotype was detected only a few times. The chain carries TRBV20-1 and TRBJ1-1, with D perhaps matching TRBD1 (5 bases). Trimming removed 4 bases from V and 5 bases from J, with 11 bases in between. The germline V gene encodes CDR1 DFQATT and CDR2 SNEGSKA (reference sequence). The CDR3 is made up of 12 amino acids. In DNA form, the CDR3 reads TGCAGTGCTATCGCGGGGCAAACTGAAGCTTTCTTT. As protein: CSAIAGQTEAFF.

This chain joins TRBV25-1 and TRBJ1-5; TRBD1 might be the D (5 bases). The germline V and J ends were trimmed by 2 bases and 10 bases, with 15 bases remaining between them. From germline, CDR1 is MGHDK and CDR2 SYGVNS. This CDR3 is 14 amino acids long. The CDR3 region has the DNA TGTGCCAGCAGTGAACCAGGGACCCACGACCCCCAGCATTTT. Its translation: CASSEPGTHDPQHF.

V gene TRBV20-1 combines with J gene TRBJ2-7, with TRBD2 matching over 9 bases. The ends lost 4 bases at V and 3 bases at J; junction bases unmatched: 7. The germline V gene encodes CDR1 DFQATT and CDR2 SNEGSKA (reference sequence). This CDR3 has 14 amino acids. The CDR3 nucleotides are TGCAGTGCTACAATAGCGGGGGTAAACTACGAGCAGTACTTC. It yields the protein CSATIAGVNYEQYF.

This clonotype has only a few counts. This CDR3 is CASSTSRTTGGATNEKLFF. The DNA for the CDR3 is TGTGCCAGTAGTACGTCCAGGACAACCGGTGGAGCAACTAATGAAAAACTGTTTTTT. The rearrangement joins TRBV19 to TRBJ1-4; a possible D gene is TRBD1 (5 bases). V was cut by 4 bases and J by 0 bases, with 21 bases left in between. The germline V gene encodes CDR1 LNHDA and CDR2 SQIVND (reference sequence). The CDR3 is 19 residues long.

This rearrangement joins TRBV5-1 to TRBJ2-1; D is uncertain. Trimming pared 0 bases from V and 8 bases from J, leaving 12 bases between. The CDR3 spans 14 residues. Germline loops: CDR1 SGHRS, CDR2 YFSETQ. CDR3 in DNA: TGCGCCAGCAGCTTGGGGGTTAGATCGGATGAGCAGTTCTTC. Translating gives CASSLGVRSDEQFF.

In nucleotides, the CDR3 is TGTGCCAGCAGCCCCGAAGGGCAGGGGGGCAGCTCCTACGAGCAGTACTTC. Translating it yields CASSPEGQGGSSYEQYF. The chain joins TRBV7-9 to TRBJ2-7; D is perhaps TRBD1 (7 bases). This CDR3 is 17 amino acids long. The germline V gene encodes CDR1 SEHNR and CDR2 FQNEAQ (reference sequence). Between the trimmed V and J ends, which lost 5 bases and 0 bases, there was a span of 20 bases.

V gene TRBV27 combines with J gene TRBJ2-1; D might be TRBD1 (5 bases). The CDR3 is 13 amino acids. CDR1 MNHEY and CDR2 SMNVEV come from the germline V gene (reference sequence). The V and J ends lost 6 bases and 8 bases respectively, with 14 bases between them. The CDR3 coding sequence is TGTGCCAGCAGAGCCCAGGGTGTCGATGAGCAGTTCTTC. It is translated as CASRAQGVDEQFF.

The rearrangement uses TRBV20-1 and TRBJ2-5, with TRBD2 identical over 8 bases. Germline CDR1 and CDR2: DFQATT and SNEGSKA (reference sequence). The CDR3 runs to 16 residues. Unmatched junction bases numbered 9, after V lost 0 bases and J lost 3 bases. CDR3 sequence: CSARDREGAIEETQYF. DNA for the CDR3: TGCAGTGCTAGAGATCGGGAGGGTGCCATCGAAGAGACCCAGTACTTC.

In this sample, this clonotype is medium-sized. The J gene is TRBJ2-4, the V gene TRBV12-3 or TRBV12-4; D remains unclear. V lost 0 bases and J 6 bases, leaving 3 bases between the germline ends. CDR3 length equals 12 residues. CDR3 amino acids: CASSLAGNIQYF. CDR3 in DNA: TGTGCCAGCAGTTTAGCGGGAAACATTCAGTACTTC.

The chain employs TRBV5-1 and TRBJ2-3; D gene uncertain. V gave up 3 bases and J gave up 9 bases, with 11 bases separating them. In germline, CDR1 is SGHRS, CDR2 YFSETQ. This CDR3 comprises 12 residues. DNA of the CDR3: TGCGCCAGCAGCTCCGGCCCGATCACGCAGTATTTT. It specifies CASSSGPITQYF.